These 18 T cell receptor beta chains came from one sample sequenced in a study of T-cell reconstitution after alpha-beta-depleted transplantation in children. Unique molecular identifiers featured in how the TCRbeta library was prepared. A single record per CDR3 protein comes from TCRdb applying MiXCR to the PCR reads. Here the sample spans roughly 500,000 distinct CDR3 sequences, about 18% being singletons. The source material was PBMCs from the stem cell graft donor, sampled from the stem cell graft. The receptors here all came from a human donor who donated a stem cell graft to a child with acute lymphoblastic leukemia.

This clonotype was recorded a few times. The V call is TRBV12-3 or TRBV12-4, the J call TRBJ1-2; 9 nucleotides align to TRBD1. The CDR3 has 14 amino acids. Trimming at V came to 6 bases and at J to 7 bases, leaving 9 bases not matched to a gene. The CDR3 sequence is CASSPTGGSLGYTF. The CDR3 nucleotides are TGTGCCAGCAGCCCCACAGGGGGCTCGCTTGGCTACACCTTC.

This chain's CDR3 is CASSLGRQAVLAKNIQYF. The CDR3 DNA reads TGTGCCAGCAGCTTAGGCCGTCAAGCGGTACTAGCCAAAAACATTCAGTACTTC. The chain joins TRBV7-8 to TRBJ2-4; D is possibly TRBD2 (5 bases). Trimming shortened V by 1 base and J by 0 bases, and 16 bases separated the two germline ends. Germline CDR1 is SGHVS and CDR2 is FQNEAQ. The CDR3 sequence is 18 residues long.

The V and J genes are TRBV30 and TRBJ1-2; TRBD1 might be the D (5 bases). V shed 3 bases and J shed 8 bases, with 13 bases lying between them. Germline V CDR1 and CDR2: GTSNPN, SVGIG (reference sequence). This CDR3 has 12 amino acids. The CDR3 protein is CAWSETSGGYTF. The CDR3 nucleotides are TGTGCCTGGAGCGAGACCTCAGGGGGCTACACCTTC.

The CDR3: CASIRQGAGEKLFF. CDR3 bases: TGTGCCAGCATCCGACAGGGGGCAGGGGAAAAACTGTTTTTT. The chain has TRBV12-3 or TRBV12-4 and TRBJ1-4; 10 nucleotides agree with TRBD1. The CDR3 extends over 14 amino acids. With V trimmed by 7 bases and J by 8 bases, 7 bases remained unmatched.

The chain recombines TRBV5-1 with TRBJ2-5; unclear D gene. CDR3 length: 14 amino acids. V was trimmed by 0 bases and J by 2 bases, leaving 8 bases between them. In germline, CDR1 is SGHRS, CDR2 YFSETQ. The CDR3 loop is CASSLVSVQETQYF. The CDR3 region has the DNA TGCGCCAGCAGCTTGGTTTCGGTACAAGAGACCCAGTACTTC.

The CDR3 DNA reads as TGCAGCGCGGGCGGTCTAGCCGACGAGCAGTACTTC. Residues: CSAGGLADEQYF. The chain recombines TRBV29-1 with TRBJ2-7; D might be TRBD2 (5 bases). Germline V CDR1 and CDR2: SQVTM, ANQGSEA. This CDR3 region has 12 residues. Trimming left V 7 bases short and J 5 bases short, with 15 bases between.

This clonotype was detected only a few times. J is TRBJ2-5 and V is TRBV4-1; 11 positions match TRBD2. The CDR3 consists of 16 residues. The V gene's germline CDR1 is MGHRA and CDR2 YSYEKL. V gave up 4 bases and J gave up 2 bases; unmatched junction bases: 6. In nucleotides, the CDR3 is TGCGCCAGCAGCCCTACGACTAGCGGGAATCAAGAGACCCAGTACTTC. It translates to CASSPTTSGNQETQYF.

This clonotype was detected a few times. The J gene is TRBJ1-3, the V gene TRBV29-1; weak D call: TRBD1 (5 bases). V was cut by 4 bases and J by 2 bases, with 18 bases left in between. The CDR3 is 16 amino acids. CDR1 is SQVTM, CDR2 ANQGSEA, per germline. This CDR3 reads CSVGPGEGITGNTIYF. The CDR3 DNA reads as TGCAGCGTTGGACCCGGGGAGGGGATCACTGGAAACACCATATATTTT.

This clonotype was counted only a few times. This chain uses TRBV6-5 with TRBJ2-1, with D possibly TRBD1 on 5 matching bases. CDR1 is MNHEY, CDR2 SVGAGI, per germline. Trimming pared 2 bases from V and 16 bases from J, leaving 18 bases between. There are 13 residues in the CDR3. The CDR3 DNA follows: TGTGCCAGCAGTTACGGTTCCGGCCAGGGCGAATTCTTC. It specifies CASSYGSGQGEFF.

V is TRBV19 and J is TRBJ2-3; D gene ambiguous. CDR3 length: 14 amino acids. V dropped 3 bases and J dropped 6 bases, with 13 bases sitting between them. Germline lookup yields CDR1 LNHDA and CDR2 SQIVND (reference sequence). The CDR3 nucleotides read TGTGCCAGTAGTATTATAGTGGAGTGGGATACGCAGTATTTT. Translated: CASSIIVEWDTQYF.

The sample holds a few counts of this clonotype. The V and J genes are TRBV2 and TRBJ1-4, with D maybe TRBD1 (6 bases). V was clipped by 8 bases and J by 4 bases, with 8 bases between them. This CDR3 is 12 amino acids long. Germline CDR1 is SNHLY and CDR2 is FYNNEI. CDR3 bases: TGTGCCAGCCGGGACATTAATGAAAAACTGTTTTTT. Encoded protein: CASRDINEKLFF. Looking up the rest from reference TRBV2 and TRBJ1-4 gives the full variable domain: EPEVTQTPSHQVTQMGQEVILRCVPISNHLYFYWYRQILGQKVEFLVSFYNNEISEKSEIFDDQFSVERPDGSNFTLKIRSTKLEDSAMYFCASRDINEKLFFGSGTQLSVL.

V usage is TRBV12-3 or TRBV12-4 and J usage is TRBJ1-4, with a tentative D call TRBD1 (6 bases). This CDR3 region has 12 residues. The V gene lost 5 bases and the J gene lost 8 bases, with 9 bases spanning the gap. The CDR3 reads CASSLDREKLFF. CDR3 coding DNA: TGTGCCAGCAGTCTCGACAGGGAAAAACTGTTTTTT.

The CDR3 loop reads CASSPGTSGSVYEQYF. Here the CDR3 DNA reads TGTGCCAGCAGTCCCGGGACTAGCGGGAGTGTCTACGAGCAGTACTTC. The genes are TRBV6-1 and TRBJ2-7; 14 bases match TRBD2. Germline V gene data show CDR1 as MNHNS and CDR2 as SASEGT. The CDR3 covers 16 residues. V lost 5 bases to trimming and J lost 3 bases; unmatched junction nucleotides: 6.

This chain uses TRBV3-1 with TRBJ1-1, with D perhaps matching TRBD1 (5 bases). Germline V gene lookup returns CDR1 LGHDT and CDR2 YNNKEL (reference sequence). V lost 1 base and J lost 10, with 13 bases in between. The CDR3 covers 13 residues. The CDR3 spells CASSQGGIFGAFF. DNA for the CDR3: TGTGCCAGCAGCCAAGGGGGGATCTTTGGAGCTTTCTTT.

The J gene is TRBJ1-1, the V gene TRBV5-1; D is unclear. The V gene's germline CDR1 is SGHRS and CDR2 YFSETQ. V was trimmed by 7 bases and J by 1 base, leaving 14 bases between them. This CDR3 is built from 14 residues. Written as DNA, the CDR3 is TGCGCCAGCGTGTTGTCCCTAGGGAACACTGAAGCTTTCTTT. Translated, it gives CASVLSLGNTEAFF.

This clonotype was detected only a few times. The rearrangement links TRBV5-6 to TRBJ2-3, with D maybe TRBD1 (9 bases). This CDR3 is built from 20 residues. With 1 base removed from V and 1 base from J, the gap between germline ends came to 25 bases. Per the germline V gene, CDR1 is SGHDT and CDR2 is YYEEEE. CDR3 DNA sequence: TGTGCCAGCAGCTTGATCGTAGCGGGAAACAGGGGGCCTGGCACAGATACGCAGTATTTT. Its protein product is CASSLIVAGNRGPGTDTQYF.

V and J are TRBV20-1 and TRBJ1-1; a possible D gene is TRBD1 (5 bases). Trimming removed 5 bases at V and 0 bases at J, with 13 bases between. This CDR3 is 14 amino acids long. CDR1 and CDR2 from the germline V gene are DFQATT and SNEGSKA (reference sequence). The chain's CDR3 is CSAAQIQVNTEAFF. CDR3 bases: TGCAGTGCTGCCCAAATACAGGTGAACACTGAAGCTTTCTTT.

This clonotype was observed a handful of times. This rearrangement joins TRBV27 to TRBJ2-1; D not certain. CDR1 MNHEY and CDR2 SMNVEV come from the germline V gene (reference sequence). V gave up 7 bases and J gave up 10 bases, with 20 bases separating them. This CDR3 region has 14 residues. CDR3 region: CASTPLRSMGEQFF. The CDR3 DNA sequence: TGTGCCAGCACCCCATTGCGGAGTATGGGCGAGCAGTTCTTC.